This T cell receptor (beta chain) was found in a study of naive CD8 T cells in extremely preterm neonates. Findings of the study overall: Term neonates approximately 0.4%, young children around 0.03%, adults less than 0.011%; preterm neonates shared around 2.5%.

Remarks on this clone: Antigen: not known.

This table comes from immunoSEQ multiplex PCR, and its TCRdb copy is limited to in-frame clones, with some not included. The repertoire holds roughly 4,700 clones, with around 97% as singletons. Germline trimming cut 7 bases from V and 7 bases from J; bases unmatched to any gene: 6. CDR1 is LGHNT and CDR2 is FRNRAP in the germline V gene. The CDR3 consists of 13 residues. Deliveries were elective term cesareans at roughly 37-42 weeks, with no labor or membrane rupture. The sequenced sample consisted of naive CD8+ T cells from cord blood. V usage is TRBV12-5 and J usage is TRBJ2-1; TRBD2 agrees at 8 bases. The source is a newborn in good health. The CDR3 sequence is CASVDGGANEQFF. The CDR3 nucleotides read TGTGCTAGTGTCGACGGGGGGGCAAATGAGCAGTTCTTC.